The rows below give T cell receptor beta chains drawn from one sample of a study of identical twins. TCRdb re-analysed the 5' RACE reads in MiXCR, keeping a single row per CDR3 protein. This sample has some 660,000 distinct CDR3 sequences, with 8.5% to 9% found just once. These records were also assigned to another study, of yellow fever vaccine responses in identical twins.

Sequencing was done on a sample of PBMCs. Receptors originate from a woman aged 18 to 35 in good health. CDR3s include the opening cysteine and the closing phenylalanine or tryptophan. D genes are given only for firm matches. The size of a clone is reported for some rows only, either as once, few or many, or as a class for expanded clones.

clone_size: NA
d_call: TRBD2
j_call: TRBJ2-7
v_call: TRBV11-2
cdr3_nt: TGTGCCAGCAGCTCAATACGACTAGCGGGGGTGTCCTACGAGCAGTACTTC
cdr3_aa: CASSSIRLAGVSYEQYF

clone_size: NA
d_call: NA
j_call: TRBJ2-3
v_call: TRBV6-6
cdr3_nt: TGTGCCAGCCTCTGGCGGTTCTTAGATACGCAGTATTTT
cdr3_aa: CASLWRFLDTQYF

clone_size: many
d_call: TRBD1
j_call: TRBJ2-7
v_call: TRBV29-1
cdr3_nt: TGCAGCGTTGTGGTACAGGGGACCGGCTACGAGCAGTACTTC
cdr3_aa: CSVVVQGTGYEQYF

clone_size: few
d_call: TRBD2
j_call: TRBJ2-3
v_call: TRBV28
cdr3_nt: TGTGCCAGCAGATCCTCCGGGACTAGCGGCACAGATACGCAGTATTTT
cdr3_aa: CASRSSGTSGTDTQYF

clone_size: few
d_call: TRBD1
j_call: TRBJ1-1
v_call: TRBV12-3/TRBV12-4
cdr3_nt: TGTGCCAGCAGCCACCGGGACAGGTCTTTAAAGTCCGCTGAAGCTTTCTTT
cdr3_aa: CASSHRDRSLKSAEAFF

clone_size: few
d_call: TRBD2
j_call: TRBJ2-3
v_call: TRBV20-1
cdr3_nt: TGCAGTGCTTTCCGACTAGCGGGGGACACAGATACGCAGTATTTT
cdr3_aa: CSAFRLAGDTDTQYF

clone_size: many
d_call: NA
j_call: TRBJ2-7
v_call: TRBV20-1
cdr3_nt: TGCAGTGCTAGAGCGCTAGTTCCCTACGAGCAGTACTTC
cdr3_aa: CSARALVPYEQYF

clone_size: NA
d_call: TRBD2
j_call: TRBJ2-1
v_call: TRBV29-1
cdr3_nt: TGCAGCGTTGTCCCGTGGAGTAGCGGGGCCAATGAGCAGTTCTTC
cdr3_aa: CSVVPWSSGANEQFF

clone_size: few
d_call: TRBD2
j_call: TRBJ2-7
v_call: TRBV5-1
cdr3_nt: TGCGCCAGCAGCCTGGGACTAGCGGGGTACAACACGGACGAGCAGTACTTC
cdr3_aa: CASSLGLAGYNTDEQYF

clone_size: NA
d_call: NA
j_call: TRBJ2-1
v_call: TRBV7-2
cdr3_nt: TGTGCCAGCACCCAAGGAGGGAGAGACAATGAGCAGTTCTTC
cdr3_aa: CASTQGGRDNEQFF

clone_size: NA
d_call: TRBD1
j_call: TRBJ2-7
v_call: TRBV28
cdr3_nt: TGTGCCAGCAGTTTCTGGGGACAGGGTGCCTACGAGCAGTACTTC
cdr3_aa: CASSFWGQGAYEQYF

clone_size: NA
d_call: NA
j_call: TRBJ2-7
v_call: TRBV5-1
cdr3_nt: TGCGCCAGCAGCGGTCGGGACGGAAATCCCTACGAGCAGTACTTC
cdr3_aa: CASSGRDGNPYEQYF

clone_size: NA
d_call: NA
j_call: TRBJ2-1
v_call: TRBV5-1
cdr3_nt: TGCGCCAGCAGCTTGGTTGTCAAAATGGGGAATGAGCAGTTCTTC
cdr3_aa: CASSLVVKMGNEQFF

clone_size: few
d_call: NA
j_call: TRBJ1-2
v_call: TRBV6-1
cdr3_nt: TGTGCCAGCAGTCCCGCAGCTAACTATGGCTACACCTTC
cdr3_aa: CASSPAANYGYTF

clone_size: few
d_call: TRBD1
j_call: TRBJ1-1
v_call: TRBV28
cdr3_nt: TGTGCCAGCCTAATGGATTTACAGGGGTACACTGAAGCTTTCTTT
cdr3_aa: CASLMDLQGYTEAFF

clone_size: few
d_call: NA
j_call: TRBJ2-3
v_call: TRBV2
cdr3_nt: TGTGCCAGCATCATCGGGGCAGCTAGCACAGATACGCAGTATTTT
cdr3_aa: CASIIGAASTDTQYF

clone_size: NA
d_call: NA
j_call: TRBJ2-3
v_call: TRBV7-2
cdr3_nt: TGTGCCAGCAGCTTATCCCGACTGGCAGATACGCAGTATTTT
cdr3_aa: CASSLSRLADTQYF

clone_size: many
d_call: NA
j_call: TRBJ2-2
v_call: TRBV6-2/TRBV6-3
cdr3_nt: TGTGCCAGCAGTTATGGAGGCACCGGGGAGCTGTTTTTT
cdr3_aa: CASSYGGTGELFF

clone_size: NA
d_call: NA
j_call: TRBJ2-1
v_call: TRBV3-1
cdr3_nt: TGTGCCAGCAGCCAAAATGGGGATGAGCAGTTCTTC
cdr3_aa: CASSQNGDEQFF

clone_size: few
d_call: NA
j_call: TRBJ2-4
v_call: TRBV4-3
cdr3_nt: TGCGCCAGCAGCCAAGATCGGGAAAACATTCAGTACTTC
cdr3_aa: CASSQDRENIQYF

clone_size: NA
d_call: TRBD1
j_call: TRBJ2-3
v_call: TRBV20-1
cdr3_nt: TGCAGTGCCGGGACAGGGGGATTCTTAGATACGCAGTATTTT
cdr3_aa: CSAGTGGFLDTQYF

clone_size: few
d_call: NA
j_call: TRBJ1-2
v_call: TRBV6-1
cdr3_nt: TGTGCCAGCAGTGAAGCGCAAGGGGACTATGGCTACACCTTC
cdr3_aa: CASSEAQGDYGYTF

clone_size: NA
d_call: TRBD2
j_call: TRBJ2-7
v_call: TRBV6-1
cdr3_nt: TGTGCCAGCACCGCTAGCGGGAGGGCTGGGGCGTCCGAGCAGTACTTC
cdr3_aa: CASTASGRAGASEQYF

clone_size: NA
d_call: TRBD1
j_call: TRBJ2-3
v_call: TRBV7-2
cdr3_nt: TGTGCCAGCAGCTTCAGGGGGTCGCCCACAGATACGCAGTATTTT
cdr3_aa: CASSFRGSPTDTQYF

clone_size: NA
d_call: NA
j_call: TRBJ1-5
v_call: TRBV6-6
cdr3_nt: TGTGCCAGCAGTCGCCCCAATCAGCCCCAGCATTTT
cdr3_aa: CASSRPNQPQHF